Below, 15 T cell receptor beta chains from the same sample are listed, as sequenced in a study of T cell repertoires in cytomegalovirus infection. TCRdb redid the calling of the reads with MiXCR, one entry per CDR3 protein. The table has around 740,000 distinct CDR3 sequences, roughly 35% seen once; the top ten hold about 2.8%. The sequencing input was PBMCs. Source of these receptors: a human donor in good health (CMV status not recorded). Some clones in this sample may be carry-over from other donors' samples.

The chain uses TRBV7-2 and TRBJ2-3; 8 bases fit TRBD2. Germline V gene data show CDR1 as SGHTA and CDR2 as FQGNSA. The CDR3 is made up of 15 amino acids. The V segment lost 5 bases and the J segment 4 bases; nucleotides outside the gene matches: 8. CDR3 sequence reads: CASSPAGVAPDTQYF. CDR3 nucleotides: TGTGCCAGCAGCCCAGCGGGAGTGGCCCCAGATACGCAGTATTTT.

DNA of the CDR3: TGCAGCGTTCCGGCCGGAGCCAAAAACATTCAGTACTTC. Its protein is CSVPAGAKNIQYF. The rearrangement uses TRBV29-1 and TRBJ2-4; no clear D gene. This CDR3 has 13 residues. With 5 bases removed from V and 0 bases from J, the gap between germline ends came to 8 bases. Germline-derived CDR1 and CDR2 are SQVTM and ANQGSEA.

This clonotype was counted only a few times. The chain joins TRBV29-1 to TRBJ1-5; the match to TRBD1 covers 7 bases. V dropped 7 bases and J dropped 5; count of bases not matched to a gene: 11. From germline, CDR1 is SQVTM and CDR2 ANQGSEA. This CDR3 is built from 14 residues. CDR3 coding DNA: TGCAGCGCTCAACCGGGACAGCCTTATCAGCCCCAGCATTTT. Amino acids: CSAQPGQPYQPQHF. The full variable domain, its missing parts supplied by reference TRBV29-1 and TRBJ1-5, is SAVISQKPSRDICQRGTSLTIQCQVDSQVTMMFWYRQQPGQSLTLIATANQGSEATYESGFVIDKFPISRPNLTFSTLTVSNMSPEDSSIYLCSAQPGQPYQPQHFGDGTRLSIL.

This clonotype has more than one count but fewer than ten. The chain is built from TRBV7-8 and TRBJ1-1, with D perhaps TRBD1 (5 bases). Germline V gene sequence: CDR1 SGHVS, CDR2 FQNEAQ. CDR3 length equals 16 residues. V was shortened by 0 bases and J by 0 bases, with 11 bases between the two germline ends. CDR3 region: CASSLAGRGVNTEAFF. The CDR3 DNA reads TGTGCCAGCAGCTTAGCGGGTCGGGGGGTGAACACTGAAGCTTTCTTT.

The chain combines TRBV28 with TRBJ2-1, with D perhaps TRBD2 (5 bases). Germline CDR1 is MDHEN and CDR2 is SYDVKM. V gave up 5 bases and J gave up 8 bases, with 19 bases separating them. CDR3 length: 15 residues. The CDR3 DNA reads TGTGCCAGCAGTAGTTCAGCGGCCCTATGGGATGAGCAGTTCTTC. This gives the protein CASSSSAALWDEQFF.

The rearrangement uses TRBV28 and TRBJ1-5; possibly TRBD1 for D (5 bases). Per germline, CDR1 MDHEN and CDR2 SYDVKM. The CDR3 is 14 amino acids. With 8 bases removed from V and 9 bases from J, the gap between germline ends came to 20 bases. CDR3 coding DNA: TGTGCCAGCCACCCGGAGGGGTGGAGGGTGCCCCAGCATTTT. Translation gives CASHPEGWRVPQHF.

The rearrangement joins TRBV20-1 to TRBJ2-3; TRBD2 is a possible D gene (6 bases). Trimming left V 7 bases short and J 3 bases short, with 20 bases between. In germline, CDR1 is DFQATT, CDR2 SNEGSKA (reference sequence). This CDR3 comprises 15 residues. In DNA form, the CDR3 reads TGCAGTGTTATAGCGTTCCTAGCGACTACAGATACGCAGTATTTT. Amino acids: CSVIAFLATTDTQYF.

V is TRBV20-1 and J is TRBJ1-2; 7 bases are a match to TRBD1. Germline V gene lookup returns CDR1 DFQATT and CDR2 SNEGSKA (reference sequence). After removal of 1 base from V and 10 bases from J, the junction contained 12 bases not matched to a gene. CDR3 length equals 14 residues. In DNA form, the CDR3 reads TGCAGTGCTAGAGCTATGGACAGGAGAAACTACTACACCTTC. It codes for CSARAMDRRNYYTF.

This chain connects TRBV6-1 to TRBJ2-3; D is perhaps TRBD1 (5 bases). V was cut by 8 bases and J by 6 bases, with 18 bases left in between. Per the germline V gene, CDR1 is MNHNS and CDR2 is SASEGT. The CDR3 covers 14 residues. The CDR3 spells CASSFQGISDTQYF. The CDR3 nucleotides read TGTGCCAGCTCATTTCAGGGCATTAGTGATACGCAGTATTTT.

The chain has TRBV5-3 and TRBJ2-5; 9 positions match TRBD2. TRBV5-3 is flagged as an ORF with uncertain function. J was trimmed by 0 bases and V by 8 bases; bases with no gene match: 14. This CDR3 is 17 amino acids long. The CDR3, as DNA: TGTGCCAGCAGCGTCGGCGTGGCTAGCGGGGACCAAGAGACCCAGTACTTC. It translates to CASSVGVASGDQETQYF.

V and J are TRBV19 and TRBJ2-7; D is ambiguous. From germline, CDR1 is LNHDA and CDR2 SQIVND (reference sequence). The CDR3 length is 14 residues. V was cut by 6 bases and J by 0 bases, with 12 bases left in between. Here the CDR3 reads CASRNTVTSYEQYF. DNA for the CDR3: TGTGCCAGTAGGAATACGGTCACCTCCTACGAGCAGTACTTC.

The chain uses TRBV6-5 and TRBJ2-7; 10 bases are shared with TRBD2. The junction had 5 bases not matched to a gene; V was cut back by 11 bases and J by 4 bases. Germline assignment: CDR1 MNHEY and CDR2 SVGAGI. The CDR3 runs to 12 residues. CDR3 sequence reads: CASWTSGYEQYF. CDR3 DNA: TGTGCCTCATGGACTAGCGGATACGAGCAGTACTTC.

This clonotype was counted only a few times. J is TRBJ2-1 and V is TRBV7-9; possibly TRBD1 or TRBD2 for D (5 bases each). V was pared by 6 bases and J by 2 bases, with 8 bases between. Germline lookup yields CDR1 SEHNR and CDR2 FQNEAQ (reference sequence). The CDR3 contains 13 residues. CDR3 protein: CASSWGTYNEQFF. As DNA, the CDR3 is TGTGCCAGCAGTTGGGGGACCTACAATGAGCAGTTCTTC.

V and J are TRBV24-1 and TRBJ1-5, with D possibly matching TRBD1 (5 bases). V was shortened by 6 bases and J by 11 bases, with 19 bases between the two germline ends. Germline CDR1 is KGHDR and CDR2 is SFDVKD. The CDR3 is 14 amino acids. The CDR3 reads CATSHRDRGSSQHF. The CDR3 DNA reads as TGTGCCACCAGTCACCGGGACCGCGGTTCGTCCCAGCATTTT.

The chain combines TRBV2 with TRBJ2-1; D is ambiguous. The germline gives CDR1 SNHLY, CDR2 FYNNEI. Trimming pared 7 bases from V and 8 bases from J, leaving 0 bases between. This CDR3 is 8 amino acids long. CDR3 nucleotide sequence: TGTGCCAGCAATGAGCAGTTCTTC. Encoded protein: CASNEQFF.